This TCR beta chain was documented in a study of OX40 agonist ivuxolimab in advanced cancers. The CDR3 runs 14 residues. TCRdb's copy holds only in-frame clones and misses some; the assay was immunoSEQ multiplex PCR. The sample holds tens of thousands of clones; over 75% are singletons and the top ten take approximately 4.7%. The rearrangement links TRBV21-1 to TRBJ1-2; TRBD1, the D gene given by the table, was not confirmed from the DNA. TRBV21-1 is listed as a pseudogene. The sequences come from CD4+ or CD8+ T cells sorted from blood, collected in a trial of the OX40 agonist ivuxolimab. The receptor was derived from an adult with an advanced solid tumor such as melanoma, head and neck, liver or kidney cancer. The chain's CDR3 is CASYTQGIDYGYTF. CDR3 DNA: TGTGCCAGCTACACACAGGGGATAGACTATGGCTACACCTTC.